A single T cell receptor (beta chain) is shown here with its context. Its antigen remains unknown. This entry is derived from a study of T cell responses to AZD1222 COVID-19 vaccine. Whole-study results and caveats: Only five to seven individuals given AZD1222 were seropositive at baseline. Receipt of two AZD1222 doses was followed by a rise in Spike-specific TCR breadth and depth.

The CDR3 loop spans 14 amino acids. Deletions cut 3 bases from V and 6 bases from J, with 11 bases between. Germline values: CDR1 LNHDA, CDR2 SQIVND (reference sequence). TCRdb's copy holds only in-frame clones and misses some; the assay was immunoSEQ multiplex PCR. The repertoire includes approximately 82,000 clones, roughly 90% of them detected once, and roughly 5% sits in the top ten. This clonotype was sampled from an adult in good health. The sequencing used peripheral blood, collected on day 0 of AZD1222 vaccination. This rearrangement joins TRBV19 to TRBJ2-2; D possibly uses TRBD1 or TRBD2 (5 bases each). The CDR3 coding sequence is TGTGCCAGTAGTATCAGGGAGAGGTCCGGGGAGCTGTTTTTT. It specifies CASSIRERSGELFF.